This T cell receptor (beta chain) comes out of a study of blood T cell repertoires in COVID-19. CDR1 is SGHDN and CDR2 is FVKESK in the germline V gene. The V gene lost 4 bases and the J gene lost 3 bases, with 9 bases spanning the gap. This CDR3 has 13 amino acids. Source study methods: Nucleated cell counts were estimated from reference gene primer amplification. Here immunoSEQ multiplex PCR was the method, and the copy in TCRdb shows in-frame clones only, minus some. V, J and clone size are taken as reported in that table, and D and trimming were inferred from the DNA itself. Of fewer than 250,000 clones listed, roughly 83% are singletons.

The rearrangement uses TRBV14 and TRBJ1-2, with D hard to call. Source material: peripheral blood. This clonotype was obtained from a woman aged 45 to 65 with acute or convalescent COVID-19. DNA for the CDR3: TGTGCCAGCAGCCTACAAAGTGACTATGGCTACACCTTC. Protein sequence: CASSLQSDYGYTF.